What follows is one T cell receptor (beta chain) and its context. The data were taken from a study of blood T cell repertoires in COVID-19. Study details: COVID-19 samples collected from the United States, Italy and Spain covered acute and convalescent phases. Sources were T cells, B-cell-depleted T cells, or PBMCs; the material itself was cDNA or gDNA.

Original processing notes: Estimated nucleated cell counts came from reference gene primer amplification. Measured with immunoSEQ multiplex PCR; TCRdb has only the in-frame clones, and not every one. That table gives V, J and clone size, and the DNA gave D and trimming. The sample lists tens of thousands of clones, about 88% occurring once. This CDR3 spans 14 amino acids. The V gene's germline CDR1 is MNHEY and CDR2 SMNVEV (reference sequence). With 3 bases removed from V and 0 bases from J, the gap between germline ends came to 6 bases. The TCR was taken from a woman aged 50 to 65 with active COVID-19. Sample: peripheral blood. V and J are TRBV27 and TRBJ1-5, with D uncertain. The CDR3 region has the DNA TGTGCCAGCAGTTTTGGAGTTAGCAATCAGCCCCAGCATTTT. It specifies CASSFGVSNQPQHF.